The present TCR beta chain was sequenced within a study of T cells in Graves' hyperthyroidism and ophthalmopathy. Overall study context: Peripheral blood samples were taken at initial diagnosis, prior to any treatment. Study-wide findings and caveats: From stable hyperthyroidism, ophthalmopathy was set apart by a 13 V-J model.

Concerning this clonotype: Its target is unknown.

From RNA transcripts, TCR beta CDR3 regions were amplified. With the HTBI primer set, the TCR CDR3 went through a first round of RT-PCR. TCRdb passed the multiplex PCR reads through MiXCR, listing each CDR3 protein once. This table holds approximately 400,000 distinct CDR3 sequences, approximately 14% found once. Germline CDR1 SGHVS, CDR2 FQNEAQ. V was trimmed by 1 base and J by 0 bases, leaving 11 bases between them. The CDR3 has 16 amino acids. This clonotype was obtained from a woman aged 18-35 years with Graves' hyperthyroidism. The chain combines TRBV7-8 with TRBJ2-3, with D tentatively TRBD2 (5 bases). The sample taken for sequencing was blood. The CDR3: CASSLEAGGSTDTQYF. CDR3 nucleotides: TGTGCCAGCAGCTTAGAGGCGGGCGGTAGCACAGATACGCAGTATTTT.